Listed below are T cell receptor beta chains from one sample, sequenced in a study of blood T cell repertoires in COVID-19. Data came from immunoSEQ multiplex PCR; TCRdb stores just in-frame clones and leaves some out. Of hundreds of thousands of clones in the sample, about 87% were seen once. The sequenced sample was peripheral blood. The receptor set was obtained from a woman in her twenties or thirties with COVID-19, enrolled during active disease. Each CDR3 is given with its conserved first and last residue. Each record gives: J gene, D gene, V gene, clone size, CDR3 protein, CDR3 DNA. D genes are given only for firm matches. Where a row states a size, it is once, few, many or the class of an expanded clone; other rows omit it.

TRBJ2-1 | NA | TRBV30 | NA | CAWRGARGGDEQFF | TGTGCCTGGAGAGGGGCAAGGGGAGGCGATGAGCAGTTCTTC
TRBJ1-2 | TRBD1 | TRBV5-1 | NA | CASSWSGTGDPYGYTF | TGCGCCAGCAGCTGGAGTGGGACAGGGGACCCCTATGGCTACACCTTC
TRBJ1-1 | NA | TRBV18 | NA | CASSPSEGHSNTEAFF | TGTGCCAGCTCACCGAGCGAGGGACACTCGAACACTGAAGCTTTCTTT
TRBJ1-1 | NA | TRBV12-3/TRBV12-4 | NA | CASSEGLNTEAFF | TGTGCCAGCAGTGAGGGCCTGAACACTGAAGCTTTCTTT
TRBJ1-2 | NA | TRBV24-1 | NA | CATSEGEGNSDGYTF | TGTGCCACCAGTGAAGGGGAGGGTAATAGCGATGGCTACACCTTC
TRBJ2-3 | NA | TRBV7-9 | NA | CASSPGLYTDTQYF | TGTGCCAGCAGCCCGGGACTTTACACAGATACGCAGTATTTT
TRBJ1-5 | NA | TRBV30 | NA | CAWAGEINQPQHF | TGTGCCTGGGCCGGGGAAATAAATCAGCCCCAGCATTTT
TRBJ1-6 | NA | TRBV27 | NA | CASGGGLNSPLHF | TGTGCTTCCGGGGGAGGGCTCAATTCACCCCTCCACTTT
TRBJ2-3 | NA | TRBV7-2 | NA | CASSLGGQPTDTQYF | TGTGCCAGCAGCTTAGGAGGACAGCCCACAGATACGCAGTATTTT
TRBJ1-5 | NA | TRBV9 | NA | CASSPTAGQPQHF | TGTGCCAGCAGCCCTACAGCGGGTCAGCCCCAGCATTTT
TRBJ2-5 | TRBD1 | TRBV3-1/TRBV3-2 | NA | CASSHHRDRAETQYF | TGTGCCAGCAGCCATCACCGGGACAGGGCCGAGACCCAGTACTTC
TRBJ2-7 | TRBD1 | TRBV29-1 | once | CSVATGETYEQYF | TGCAGCGTTGCGACAGGGGAGACCTACGAGCAGTACTTC
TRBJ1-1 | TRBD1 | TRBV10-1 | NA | CASSELGQGSITEAFF | TGCGCCAGCAGTGAGCTGGGACAGGGGTCGATCACTGAAGCTTTCTTT
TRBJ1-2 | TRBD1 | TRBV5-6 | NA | CASSLGQGNYGYTF | TGTGCCAGCAGCTTGGGACAGGGGAACTATGGCTACACCTTC
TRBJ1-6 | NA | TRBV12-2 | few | CASRLASEGWSSYNSPLHF | TGTGCAAGTCGCTTAGCGTCGGAGGGGTGGAGTTCCTATAATTCACCCCTCCACTTT
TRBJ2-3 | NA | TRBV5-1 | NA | CASSAPQGPFAGTQYF | TGCGCCAGCAGCGCCCCACAGGGACCCTTCGCGGGTACGCAGTATTTT
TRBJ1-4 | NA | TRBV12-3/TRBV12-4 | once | CASSLGEKLFF | TGTGCCAGCAGTTTGGGCGAAAAACTGTTTTTT
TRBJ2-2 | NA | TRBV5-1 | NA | CASSLRTRPGDGELFF | TGCGCCAGCAGCTTGAGGACACGGCCGGGGGACGGGGAGCTGTTTTTT
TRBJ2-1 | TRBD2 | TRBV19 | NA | CASSGTSGNEQFF | TGTGCCAGCTCCGGAACTAGCGGCAATGAGCAGTTCTTC
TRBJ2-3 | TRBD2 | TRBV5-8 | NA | CASSRTSGGTLADTQYF | TGTGCCAGCAGCAGGACTAGCGGGGGCACCCTCGCAGATACGCAGTATTTT
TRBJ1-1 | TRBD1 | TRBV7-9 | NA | CASSLRGDSEAFF | TGTGCCAGCAGCCTCAGGGGGGACTCTGAAGCTTTCTTT
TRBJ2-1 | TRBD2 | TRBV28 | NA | CASSLFSGDSYNEQFF | TGTGCCAGCAGTCTTTTTAGCGGGGACTCCTACAATGAGCAGTTCTTC
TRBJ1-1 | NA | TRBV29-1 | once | CSVRGGPSAEAFF | TGCAGCGTTAGGGGGGGCCCCAGCGCTGAAGCTTTCTTT
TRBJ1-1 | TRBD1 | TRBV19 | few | CASRPGGDRVNTEAFF | TGTGCCAGTAGACCTGGGGGGGACAGGGTGAACACTGAAGCTTTCTTT
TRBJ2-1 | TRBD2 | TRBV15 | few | CATRQREPYNEQFF | TGTGCCACCAGGCAGCGGGAGCCCTACAATGAGCAGTTCTTC
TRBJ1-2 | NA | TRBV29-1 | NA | CSAALTGANYGYTF | TGCAGCGCCGCCCTGACAGGCGCTAACTATGGCTACACCTTC
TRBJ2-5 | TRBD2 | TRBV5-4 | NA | CASSLRGGRAGETQYF | TGTGCCAGCAGCTTGCGAGGAGGGAGGGCCGGGGAGACCCAGTACTTC
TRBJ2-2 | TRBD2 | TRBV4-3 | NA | CASSQEGRLAGGKNTGELFF | TGCGCCAGCAGCCAAGAAGGGAGGCTAGCGGGAGGGAAGAACACCGGGGAGCTGTTTTTT
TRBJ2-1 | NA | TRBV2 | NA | CASAKTREQFF | TGTGCCAGCGCCAAAACTAGGGAACAGTTCTTC
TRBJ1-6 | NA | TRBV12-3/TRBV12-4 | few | CASSLAADSPLHF | TGTGCCAGCAGTTTAGCGGCGGATTCACCCCTCCACTTT
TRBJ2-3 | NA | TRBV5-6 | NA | CASSLVGGPDTQYF | TGTGCCAGCAGCTTGGTCGGGGGGCCAGATACGCAGTATTTT
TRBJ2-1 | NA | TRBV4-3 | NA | CASSQDHLGGNEQFF | TGCGCCAGCAGCCAAGATCATCTAGGGGGAAATGAGCAGTTCTTC
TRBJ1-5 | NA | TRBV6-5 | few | CASRKGQHNQPQHF | TGTGCCAGCAGAAAAGGACAGCACAATCAGCCCCAGCATTTT
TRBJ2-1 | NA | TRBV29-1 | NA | CSVATYNEQFF | TGCAGCGTTGCCACCTACAATGAGCAGTTCTTC
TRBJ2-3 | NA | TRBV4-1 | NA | CASSQDRSTDTQYF | TGCGCCAGCAGCCAAGATCGGAGCACAGATACGCAGTATTTT
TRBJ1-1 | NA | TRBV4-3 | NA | CASSRLIPVGSGTEAFF | TGCGCCAGCAGCCGACTGATACCCGTGGGGAGTGGGACTGAAGCTTTCTTT
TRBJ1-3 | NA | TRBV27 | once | CASSLRHSSGNTIYF | TGTGCCAGCAGTCTTCGACACAGCTCTGGAAACACCATATATTTT
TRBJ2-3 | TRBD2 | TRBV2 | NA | CATTSPRGGGPADTQYF | TGTGCCACCACTTCTCCACGGGGCGGGGGTCCCGCAGATACGCAGTATTTT
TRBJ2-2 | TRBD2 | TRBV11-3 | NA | CASSARLAVNTGELFF | TGTGCCAGCAGCGCGCGACTAGCGGTGAACACCGGGGAGCTGTTTTTT
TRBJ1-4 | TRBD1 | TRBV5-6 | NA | CASSWGQGTNEKLFF | TGTGCCAGCAGCTGGGGACAGGGTACTAATGAAAAACTGTTTTTT
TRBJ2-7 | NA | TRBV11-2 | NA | CASSPSHRIEYEQYF | TGTGCCAGCAGCCCTTCCCACAGGATCGAATACGAGCAGTACTTC
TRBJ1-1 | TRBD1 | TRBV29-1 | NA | CSVETRTGNTEAFF | TGCAGCGTTGAGACAAGGACAGGCAACACTGAAGCTTTCTTT
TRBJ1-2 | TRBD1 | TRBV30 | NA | CAWSPGTGGFYGYTF | TGTGCCTGGAGTCCCGGGACAGGGGGCTTCTATGGCTACACCTTC
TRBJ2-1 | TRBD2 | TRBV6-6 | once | CAGGGSSYNEQFF | TGTGCCGGGGGGGGGAGCTCCTACAATGAGCAGTTCTTC